One TCR beta chain is described in this entry. The sample belongs to a study of blood T cell repertoires in COVID-19. Study overall: Sources were T cells, B-cell-depleted T cells, or PBMCs; the material itself was cDNA or gDNA.

Produced via immunoSEQ multiplex PCR; TCRdb's table is partial and in-frame only. Found here are 300,000 to 350,000 clones, over 75% of them singletons; the top ten hold roughly 6.8%. Germline-derived CDR1 and CDR2 are MDHEN and SYDVKM. Trimming took 6 bases from V and 5 from J; bases not matched to a gene: 6. The CDR3 covers 14 residues. The V and J genes are TRBV28 and TRBJ1-5; 8 bases fit TRBD1. Source material: peripheral blood. This clonotype was obtained from a woman in her thirties with COVID-19, enrolled during active disease. This CDR3 is CASSSGQGHQPQHF. The DNA of the CDR3 is TGTGCCAGCAGCTCCGGACAGGGCCATCAGCCCCAGCATTTT. Drawing the rest from reference TRBV28 and TRBJ1-5, the complete variable domain is DVKVTQSSRYLVKRTGEKVFLECVQDMDHENMFWYRQDPGLGLRLIYFSYDVKMKEKGDIPEGYSVSREKKERFSLILESASTNQTSMYLCASSSGQGHQPQHFGDGTRLSIL.